The sequence of this T cell receptor (beta chain) was determined in a study of technical replicates of blood from a few donors. The CDR3 contains 12 residues. CDR1 SGHVS and CDR2 FQNEAQ come from the germline V gene. This clone occurred once. A junction boundary mismatches the germline segment, possibly from a read error. Measured with immunoSEQ multiplex PCR; TCRdb has only the in-frame clones, and not every one. The sample shows tens of thousands of clones, approximately 90% of them seen only once. Sequencing used PBMCs. The chain uses TRBV7-8 and TRBJ2-1; 9 bases are a match to TRBD2. The sequence came from a human donor in good health. Some clones in this sample may be carry-over from other donors' samples. The DNA of the CDR3 is TGTGCCAGCAGCTTGACCCCAGCGGGAGGTCTCTTC. Protein sequence: CASSLTPAGGLF.